These T cell receptor beta chains were read from a single sample in a study of blood T cell repertoires in COVID-19. Some clones are missing from TCRdb's copy, which holds only in-frame ones; the method was immunoSEQ multiplex PCR. The sample has about 110,000 clones, about 82% seen once. Sequencing was done on a sample of peripheral blood. Source of these receptors: an elderly man with COVID-19, enrolled during active disease. The CDR3 runs from the conserved cysteine through the conserved F or W. A D gene is named only where the DNA matches it firmly. Part of the rows lack a size; the others show once, few, many or a class for expanded clones.

.,TRBJ1-1,TRBV11-2,.,TGTGCCAGCAGCGGATGGGGGAGGGACACTGAAGCTTTCTTT,CASSGWGRDTEAFF
few,TRBJ2-7,TRBV13,TRBD2,TGTGCCAGCAGCACTCGGACTAGCTTGAGCGAGCAGTACTTC,CASSTRTSLSEQYF
.,TRBJ2-1,TRBV28,.,TGTGCCAGCAGTTTCTTAGCGCCTAAGCAGTTCTTC,CASSFLAPKQFF
once,TRBJ2-5,TRBV3-1/TRBV3-2,.,TGTGCCAGCAGCCAAGATGGACAGCAAGAGACCCAGTACTTC,CASSQDGQQETQYF
.,TRBJ2-7,TRBV7-9,.,TGTGCCACCCAGACAGCGCCCTACGAGCAGTACTTC,CATQTAPYEQYF
once,TRBJ2-2,TRBV3-1/TRBV3-2,.,TGTGCCAGCAGCCAAGGTTTAGGGGGTTACACCGGGGAGCTGTTTTTT,CASSQGLGGYTGELFF
.,TRBJ1-2,TRBV7-6,TRBD1,TGTGCCAGCAGCATGGGACAGCCTAACTATGGCTACACCTTC,CASSMGQPNYGYTF
.,TRBJ2-7,TRBV19,TRBD2,TGTGCCAGTAGTACCAACCTAGCGGGAGTATGGTACGAGCAGTACTTC,CASSTNLAGVWYEQYF
.,TRBJ2-1,TRBV28,TRBD2,TGTGCCAGCACCCTAGCGGGAGGCCTTTACAATGAGCAGTTCTTC,CASTLAGGLYNEQFF
.,TRBJ2-4,TRBV21-1,.,TGTGCCAGCAGCAAACCCCTCCCTAGACCAGAAGAAAACATTCAGTACTTC,CASSKPLPRPEENIQYF
few,TRBJ2-1,TRBV24-1,.,TGTGCCACCAGCCCTTCCCCCTACAATGAGCAGTTCTTC,CATSPSPYNEQFF
.,TRBJ2-3,TRBV3-1/TRBV3-2,.,TGTGCCAGCAGCCAAGGTCCGGCAGGGGCAGATACGCAGTATTTT,CASSQGPAGADTQYF
.,TRBJ1-1,TRBV5-1,TRBD1,TGCGCCAGCAGCTTGGGGACAGGGGGAACTGAAGCTTTCTTT,CASSLGTGGTEAFF
few,TRBJ1-6,TRBV6-5,TRBD1,TGTGCCAGCAGCATGGGACAGGGGGATAATTCACCCCTCCACTTT,CASSMGQGDNSPLHF
once,TRBJ2-1,TRBV19,TRBD1,TGTGCCAGTAACGACAGGGGTTGGTCATTAAACAATGAGCAGTTCTTC,CASNDRGWSLNNEQFF
few,TRBJ2-2,TRBV6-2/TRBV6-3,TRBD2,TGTGCCAGCAGTTACAGCCTAGCGGGCCCCCTCGGGGAGCTGTTTTTT,CASSYSLAGPLGELFF